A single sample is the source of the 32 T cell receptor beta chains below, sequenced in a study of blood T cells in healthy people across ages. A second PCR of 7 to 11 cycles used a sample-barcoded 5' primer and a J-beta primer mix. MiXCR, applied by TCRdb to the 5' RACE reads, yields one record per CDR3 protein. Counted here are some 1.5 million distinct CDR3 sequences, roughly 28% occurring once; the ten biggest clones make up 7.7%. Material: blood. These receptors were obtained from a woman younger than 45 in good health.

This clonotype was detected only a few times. Here the CDR3 reads CASSIRTGDLYGYTF. For the CDR3, the DNA is TGTGCCAGCAGCATCCGGACAGGGGACCTCTATGGCTACACCTTC. The chain links TRBV7-8 to TRBJ1-2; TRBD1 aligns across 9 bases. V lost 5 bases and J lost 4; bases outside the gene matches: 8. This CDR3 region has 15 residues. Germline V CDR1 and CDR2: SGHVS, FQNEAQ.

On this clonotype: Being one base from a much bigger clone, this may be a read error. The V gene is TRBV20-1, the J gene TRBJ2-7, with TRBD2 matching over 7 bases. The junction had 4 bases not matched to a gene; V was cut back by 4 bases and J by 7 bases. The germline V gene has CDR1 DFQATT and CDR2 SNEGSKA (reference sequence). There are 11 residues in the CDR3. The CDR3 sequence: CSAMMGLEQYF. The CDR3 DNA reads TGCAGTGCTATGATGGGACTAGAGCAGTACTTC.

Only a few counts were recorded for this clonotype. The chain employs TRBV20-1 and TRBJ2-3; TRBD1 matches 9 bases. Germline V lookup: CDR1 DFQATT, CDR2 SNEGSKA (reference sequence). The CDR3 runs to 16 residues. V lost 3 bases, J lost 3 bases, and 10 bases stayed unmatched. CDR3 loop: CSASVGQGTETDTQYF. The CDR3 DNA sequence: TGCAGTGCTAGCGTCGGACAGGGGACAGAGACAGATACGCAGTATTTT.

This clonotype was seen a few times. CDR3 sequence reads: CASSFLQVKEETQYF. As DNA, the CDR3 is TGTGCCAGCAGCTTCTTACAGGTTAAGGAAGAGACCCAGTACTTC. V is TRBV7-9 and J is TRBJ2-5; weak D call: TRBD1 (5 bases). CDR1 is SEHNR, CDR2 FQNEAQ, per germline (reference sequence). This CDR3 has 15 amino acids. V was trimmed by 3 bases and J by 3 bases, leaving 14 bases between them.

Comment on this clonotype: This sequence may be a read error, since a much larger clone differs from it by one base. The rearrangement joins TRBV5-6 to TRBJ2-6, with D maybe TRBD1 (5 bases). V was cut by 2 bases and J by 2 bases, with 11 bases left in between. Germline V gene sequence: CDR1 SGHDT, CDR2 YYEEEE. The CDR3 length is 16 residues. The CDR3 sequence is CASSFAAGTGANVLTF. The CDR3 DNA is TGTGCCAGCAGCTTTGCAGCAGGGACTGGGGCCAACGTCCTGACTTTC.

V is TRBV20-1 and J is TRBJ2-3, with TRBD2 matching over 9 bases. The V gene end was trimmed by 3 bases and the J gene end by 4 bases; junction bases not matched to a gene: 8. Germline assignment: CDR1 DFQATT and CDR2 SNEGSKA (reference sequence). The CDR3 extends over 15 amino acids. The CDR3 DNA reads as TGCAGTGCTAGCTTTGCGCGGGAGGGCCCAGATACGCAGTATTTT. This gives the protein CSASFAREGPDTQYF.

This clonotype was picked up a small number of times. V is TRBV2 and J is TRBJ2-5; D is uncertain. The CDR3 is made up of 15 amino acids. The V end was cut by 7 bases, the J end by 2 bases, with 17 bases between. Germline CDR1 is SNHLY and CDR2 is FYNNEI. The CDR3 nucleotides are TGTGCCAGCACGTCAGAACTCCGAAGGCAAGAGACCCAGTACTTC. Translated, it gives CASTSELRRQETQYF.

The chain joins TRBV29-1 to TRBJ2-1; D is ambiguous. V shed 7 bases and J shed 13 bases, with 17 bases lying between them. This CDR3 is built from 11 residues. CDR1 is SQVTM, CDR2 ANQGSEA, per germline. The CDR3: CSGAEQETQFF. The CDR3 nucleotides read TGCAGCGGAGCAGAGCAAGAGACCCAGTTCTTC.

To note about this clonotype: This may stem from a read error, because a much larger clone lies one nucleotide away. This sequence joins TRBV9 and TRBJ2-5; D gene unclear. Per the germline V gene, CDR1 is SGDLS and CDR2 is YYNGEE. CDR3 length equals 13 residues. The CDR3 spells CASNVDIEGTQYF. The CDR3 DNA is TGTGCCAGCAACGTAGATATCGAAGGGACCCAGTACTTC.

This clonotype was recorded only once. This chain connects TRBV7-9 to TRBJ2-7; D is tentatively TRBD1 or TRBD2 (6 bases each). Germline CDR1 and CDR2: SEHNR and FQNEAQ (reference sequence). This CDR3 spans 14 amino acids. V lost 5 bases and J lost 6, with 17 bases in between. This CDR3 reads CASSPGGRGSEQYF. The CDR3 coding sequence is TGTGCCAGCAGCCCCGGGGGCCGCGGCTCCGAGCAGTACTTC.

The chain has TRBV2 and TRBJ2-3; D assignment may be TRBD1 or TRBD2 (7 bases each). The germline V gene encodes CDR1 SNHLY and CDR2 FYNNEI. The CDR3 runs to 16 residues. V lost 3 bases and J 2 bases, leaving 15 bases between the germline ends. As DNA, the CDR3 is TGTGCCAGCAGTGAGGGAGGGGACAGATACACAGATACGCAGTATTTT. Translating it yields CASSEGGDRYTDTQYF. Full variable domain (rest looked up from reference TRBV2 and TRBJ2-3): EPEVTQTPSHQVTQMGQEVILRCVPISNHLYFYWYRQILGQKVEFLVSFYNNEISEKSEIFDDQFSVERPDGSNFTLKIRSTKLEDSAMYFCASSEGGDRYTDTQYFGPGTRLTVL.

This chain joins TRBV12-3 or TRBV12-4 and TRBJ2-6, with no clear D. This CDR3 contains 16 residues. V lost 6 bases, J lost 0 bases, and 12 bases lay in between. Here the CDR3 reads CASSSSRTSGANVLTF. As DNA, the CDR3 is TGTGCCAGCAGCAGCTCCCGGACCTCTGGGGCCAACGTCCTGACTTTC.

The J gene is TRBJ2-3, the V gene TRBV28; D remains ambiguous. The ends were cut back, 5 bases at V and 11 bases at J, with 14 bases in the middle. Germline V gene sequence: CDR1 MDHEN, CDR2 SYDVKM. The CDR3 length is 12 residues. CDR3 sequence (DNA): TGTGCCAGCAGTGGGAACTCCCTTTGGCAGTATTTT. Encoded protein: CASSGNSLWQYF.

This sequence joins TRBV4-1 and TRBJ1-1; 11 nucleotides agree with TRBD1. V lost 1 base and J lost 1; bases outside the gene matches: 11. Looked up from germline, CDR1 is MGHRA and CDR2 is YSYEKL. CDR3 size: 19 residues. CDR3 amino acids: CASSQVPSGTGGRNTEAFF. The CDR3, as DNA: TGCGCCAGCAGCCAAGTGCCCTCCGGGACAGGGGGACGGAACACTGAAGCTTTCTTT.

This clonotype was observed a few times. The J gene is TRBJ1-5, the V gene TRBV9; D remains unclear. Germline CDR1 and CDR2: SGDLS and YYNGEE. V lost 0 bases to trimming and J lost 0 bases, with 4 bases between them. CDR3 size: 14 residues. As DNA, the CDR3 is TGTGCCAGCAGCGTAGCTGCTAGCAATCAGCCCCAGCATTTT. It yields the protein CASSVAASNQPQHF.

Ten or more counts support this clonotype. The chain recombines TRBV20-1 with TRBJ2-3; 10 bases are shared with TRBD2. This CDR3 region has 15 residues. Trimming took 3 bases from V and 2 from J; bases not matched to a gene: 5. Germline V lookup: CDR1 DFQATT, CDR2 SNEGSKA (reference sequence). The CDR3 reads CSASLLAGLTDTQYF. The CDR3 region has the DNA TGCAGTGCTAGCTTACTAGCGGGGCTCACAGATACGCAGTATTTT.

The CDR3, as DNA: TGTGCCAGTCGCGGTGAGAAGGTGCAGTATTTT. It yields the protein CASRGEKVQYF. This chain joins TRBV27 and TRBJ2-3, with no clear D. The germline CDR1 and CDR2 sequences are MNHEY and SMNVEV (reference sequence). Trimming left V 9 bases short and J 11 bases short, with 15 bases between. The CDR3 sequence is 11 residues long.

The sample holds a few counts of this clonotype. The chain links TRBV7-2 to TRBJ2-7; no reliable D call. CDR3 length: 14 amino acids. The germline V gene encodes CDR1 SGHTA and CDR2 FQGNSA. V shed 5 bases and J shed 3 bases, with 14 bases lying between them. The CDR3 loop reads CASSPLTVIYEQYF. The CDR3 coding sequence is TGTGCCAGCAGCCCCCTGACGGTGATCTACGAGCAGTACTTC.

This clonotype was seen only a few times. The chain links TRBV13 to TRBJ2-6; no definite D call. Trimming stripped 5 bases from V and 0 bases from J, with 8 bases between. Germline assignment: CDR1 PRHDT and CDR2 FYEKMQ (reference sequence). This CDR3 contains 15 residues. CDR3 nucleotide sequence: TGTGCCAGCAGCCCCGCCCTCTCTGGGGCCAACGTCCTGACTTTC. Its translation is CASSPALSGANVLTF.

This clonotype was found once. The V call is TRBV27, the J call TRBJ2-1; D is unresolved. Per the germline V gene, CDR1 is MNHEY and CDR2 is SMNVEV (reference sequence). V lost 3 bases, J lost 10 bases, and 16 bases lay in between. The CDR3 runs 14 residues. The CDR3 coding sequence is TGTGCCAGCAGTTTTCGGCTAGAATCCTACGAGCAGTTCTTC. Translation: CASSFRLESYEQFF.

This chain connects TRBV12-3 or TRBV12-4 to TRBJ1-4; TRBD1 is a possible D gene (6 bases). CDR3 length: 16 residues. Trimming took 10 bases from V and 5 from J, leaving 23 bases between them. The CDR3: CANRDPRPGLNEKLFF. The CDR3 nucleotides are TGTGCCAACAGGGACCCCCGACCAGGGTTAAATGAAAAACTGTTTTTT.

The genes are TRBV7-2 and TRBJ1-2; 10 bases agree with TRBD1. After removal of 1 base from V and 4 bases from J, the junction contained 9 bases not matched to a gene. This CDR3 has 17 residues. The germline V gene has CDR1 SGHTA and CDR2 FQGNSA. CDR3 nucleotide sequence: TGTGCCAGCAGCTTAGAACATCCGGGACAGGGGATCTATGGCTACACCTTC. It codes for CASSLEHPGQGIYGYTF.

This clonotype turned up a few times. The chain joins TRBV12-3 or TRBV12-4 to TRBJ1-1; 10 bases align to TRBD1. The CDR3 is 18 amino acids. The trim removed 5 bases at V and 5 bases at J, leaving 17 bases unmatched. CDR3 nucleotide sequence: TGTGCCAGCAGTCGACGCGAGGGAATGGGACAGGGGAGGACTGAAGCTTTCTTT. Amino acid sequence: CASSRREGMGQGRTEAFF.

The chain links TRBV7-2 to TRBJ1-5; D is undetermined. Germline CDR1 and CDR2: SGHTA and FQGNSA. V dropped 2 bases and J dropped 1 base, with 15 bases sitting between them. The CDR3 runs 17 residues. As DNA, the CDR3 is TGTGCCAGCAGCTTAACCCTCCGGCAGAGGAGCAATCAGCCCCAGCATTTT. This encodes CASSLTLRQRSNQPQHF.

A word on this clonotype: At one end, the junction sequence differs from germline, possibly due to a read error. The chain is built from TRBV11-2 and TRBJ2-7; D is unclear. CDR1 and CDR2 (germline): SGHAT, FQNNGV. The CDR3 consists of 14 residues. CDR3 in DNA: TGTGCCTGCAGCCCGACTCATAGCTCCTACGAGCAGTACTTC. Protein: CACSPTHSSYEQYF.

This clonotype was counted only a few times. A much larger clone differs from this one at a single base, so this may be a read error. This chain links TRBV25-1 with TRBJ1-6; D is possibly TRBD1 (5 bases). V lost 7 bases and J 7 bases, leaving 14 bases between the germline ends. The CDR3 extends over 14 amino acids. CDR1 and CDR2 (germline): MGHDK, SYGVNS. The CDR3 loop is CASNQGRRNSPLHF. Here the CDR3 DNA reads TGTGCCAGCAACCAGGGACGGAGGAATTCACCCCTCCACTTT. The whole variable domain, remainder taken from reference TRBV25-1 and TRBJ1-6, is EADIYQTPRYLVIGTGKKITLECSQTMGHDKMYWYQQDPGMELHLIHYSYGVNSTEKGDLSSESTVSRIRTEHFPLTLESARPSHTSQYLCASNQGRRNSPLHFGNGTRLTVT.

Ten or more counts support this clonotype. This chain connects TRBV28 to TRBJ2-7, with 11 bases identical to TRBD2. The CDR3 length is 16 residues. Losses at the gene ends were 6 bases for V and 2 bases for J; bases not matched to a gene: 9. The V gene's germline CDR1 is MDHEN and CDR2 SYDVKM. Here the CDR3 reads CASRPTGTSGTYEQYF. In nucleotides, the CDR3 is TGTGCCAGCAGACCCACCGGGACTAGCGGTACCTACGAGCAGTACTTC.

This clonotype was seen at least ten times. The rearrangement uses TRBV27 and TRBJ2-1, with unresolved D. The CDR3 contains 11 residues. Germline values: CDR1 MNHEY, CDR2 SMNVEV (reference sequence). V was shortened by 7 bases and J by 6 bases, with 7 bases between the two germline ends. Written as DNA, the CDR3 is TGTGCCAGCATCTGGGGCAATGAGCAGTTCTTC. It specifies CASIWGNEQFF.

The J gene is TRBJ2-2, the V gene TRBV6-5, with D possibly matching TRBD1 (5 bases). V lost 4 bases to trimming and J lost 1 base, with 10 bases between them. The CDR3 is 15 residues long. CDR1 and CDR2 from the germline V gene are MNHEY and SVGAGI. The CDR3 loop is CASSFDRGNTGELFF. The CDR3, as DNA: TGTGCCAGCAGTTTCGACAGAGGGAACACCGGGGAGCTGTTTTTT.

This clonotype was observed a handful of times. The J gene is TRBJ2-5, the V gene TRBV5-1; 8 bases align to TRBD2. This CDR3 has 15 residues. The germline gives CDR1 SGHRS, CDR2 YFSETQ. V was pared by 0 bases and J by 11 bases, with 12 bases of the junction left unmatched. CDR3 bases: TGCGCCAGCAGCTTGGTGGGGGCCGGAGCGGGGGAGCAGTACTTC. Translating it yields CASSLVGAGAGEQYF.

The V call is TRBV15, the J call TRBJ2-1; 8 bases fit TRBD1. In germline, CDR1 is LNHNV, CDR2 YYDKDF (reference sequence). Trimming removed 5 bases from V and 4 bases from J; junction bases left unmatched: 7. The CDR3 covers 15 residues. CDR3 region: CATSLQGVLYNEQFF. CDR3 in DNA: TGTGCCACCAGCCTACAGGGGGTGCTTTACAATGAGCAGTTCTTC.

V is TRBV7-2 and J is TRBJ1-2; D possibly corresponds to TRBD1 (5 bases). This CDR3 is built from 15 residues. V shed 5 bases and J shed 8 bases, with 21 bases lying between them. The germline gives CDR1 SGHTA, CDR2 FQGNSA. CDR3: CASSTRDSLLSGYTF. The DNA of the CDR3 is TGTGCCAGCAGCACCCGGGACTCTCTCCTTAGCGGCTACACCTTC.